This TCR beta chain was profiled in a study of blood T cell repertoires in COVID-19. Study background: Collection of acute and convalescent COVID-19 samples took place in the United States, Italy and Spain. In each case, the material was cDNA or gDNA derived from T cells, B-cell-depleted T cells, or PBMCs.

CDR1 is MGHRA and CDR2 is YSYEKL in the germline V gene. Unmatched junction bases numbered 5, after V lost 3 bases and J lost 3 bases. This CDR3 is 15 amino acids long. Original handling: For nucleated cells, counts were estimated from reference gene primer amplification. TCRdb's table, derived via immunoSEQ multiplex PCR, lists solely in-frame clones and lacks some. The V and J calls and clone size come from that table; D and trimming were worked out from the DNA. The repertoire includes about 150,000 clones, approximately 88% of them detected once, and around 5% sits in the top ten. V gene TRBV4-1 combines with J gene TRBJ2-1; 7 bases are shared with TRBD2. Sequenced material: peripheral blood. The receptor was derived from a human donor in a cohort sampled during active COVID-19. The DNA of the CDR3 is TGCGCCAGCAGCCAGGGGACGGGGGGCTACAATGAGCAGTTCTTC. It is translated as CASSQGTGGYNEQFF.